Presented here are 26 T cell receptor beta chains from one specimen sequenced in a study of T cell responses to AZD1222 COVID-19 vaccine. Repertoires were generated with immunoSEQ multiplex PCR, while TCRdb's copy carries only in-frame clones and drops some. The repertoire consists of 80,000 or so clones, with approximately 91% occurring once and the leading ten covering about 5.2%. The material was peripheral blood, obtained on day 0 of AZD1222 vaccination. Receptors were obtained from an adult in good health.

This clone turned up a few times. This chain links TRBV7-9 with TRBJ1-1, with 7 bases aligning to TRBD1. The V and J ends lost 6 bases and 0 bases, in that order; junction bases with no gene match: 7. Germline CDR1 and CDR2: SEHNR and FQNEAQ (reference sequence). CDR3 length equals 15 residues. The DNA of the CDR3 is TGTGCCAGCAGGACTCGGACAGGAATGAACACTGAAGCTTTCTTT. Translated: CASRTRTGMNTEAFF. The full variable domain, its missing parts supplied by reference TRBV7-9 and TRBJ1-1, is DTGVSQNPRHKITKRGQNVTFRCDPISEHNRLYWYRQTLGQGPEFLTYFQNEAQLEKSRLLSDRFSAERPKGSFSTLEIQRTEQGDSAMYLCASRTRTGMNTEAFFGQGTRLTVV.

In regard to this clone: Relative to the germline gene, one junction end is altered; a read error may explain this. The V and J genes are TRBV7-7 and TRBJ2-1; 9 nucleotides agree with TRBD1. Germline CDR1 is SSHAT and CDR2 is FNYEAQ (reference sequence). The CDR3 covers 17 residues. The CDR3 DNA sequence: TGTGCTAGCAGCTTAGGACTGCCGGGACAGGGCTACAATGAGCAGTTCTTC. Its translation: CASSLGLPGQGYNEQFF.

The gene calls are TRBV2 and TRBJ1-2, with D unresolved. From germline, CDR1 is SNHLY and CDR2 FYNNEI. The CDR3 contains 11 residues. Trimming cost V 9 bases and J 1 base, with 6 bases left between them. CDR3 coding DNA: TGTGCCAGTTCGTATAACTATGGCTACACCTTC. Its protein is CASSYNYGYTF.

The V gene is TRBV18, the J gene TRBJ1-4; TRBD1 aligns across 7 bases. The length of the CDR3 is 15 residues. Looked up from germline, CDR1 is KGHSH and CDR2 is LQKENI. Unmatched junction bases numbered 4, after V lost 3 bases and J lost 3 bases. In nucleotides, the CDR3 is TGTGCCAGCTCACCTAGGGACAGATCTAATGAAAAACTGTTTTTT. Encoded protein: CASSPRDRSNEKLFF.

As regards this clone: The junction and the germline gene differ at one end; a read error may be behind it. The chain joins TRBV5-1 to TRBJ2-3, with D perhaps being TRBD1 or TRBD2 (5 bases each). The CDR3 is 13 amino acids. CDR1 is SGHRS, CDR2 YFSETQ, per germline. The CDR3 DNA reads as TGCGCCAGCAGTTTGGGGGGCACAGATACGCAGTATTTT. As protein: CASSLGGTDTQYF.

The chain employs TRBV27 and TRBJ2-7; D is possibly TRBD1 (6 bases). With 0 bases removed from V and 2 bases from J, the gap between germline ends came to 11 bases. The CDR3 is 15 amino acids. Germline CDR1 reads MNHEY; CDR2 reads SMNVEV (reference sequence). CDR3 DNA: TGTGCCAGCAGTTTATCGACCAGGGGCCCCTACGAGCAGTACTTC. Residues: CASSLSTRGPYEQYF.

The chain links TRBV4-2 to TRBJ2-7; 7 bases are a match to TRBD1. Germline-derived CDR1 and CDR2 are LGHNA and YNFKEQ. The CDR3 is 18 residues long. V trimming: 0 bases; J trimming: 1 base; junction bases outside the gene matches: 12. The DNA for the CDR3 is TGTGCCAGCAGCCAAGATCTCGGCCGGGGACAGATGTCCTACGAGCAGTACTTC. It yields the protein CASSQDLGRGQMSYEQYF.

V usage is TRBV10-3 and J usage is TRBJ2-1, with 7 nucleotides matching TRBD2. The germline V gene encodes CDR1 ENHRY and CDR2 SYGVKD. V lost 10 bases to trimming and J lost 4 bases; unmatched junction nucleotides: 13. This CDR3 region has 15 residues. In DNA form, the CDR3 reads TGTGCCACCCTAGCCGCTAGCGGACTATACAATGAGCAGTTCTTC. It yields the protein CATLAASGLYNEQFF.

The V and J genes are TRBV5-1 and TRBJ1-1; a possible D gene is TRBD1 (5 bases). From germline, CDR1 is SGHRS and CDR2 YFSETQ. The CDR3 contains 17 residues. Trimming took off 0 bases at V and 3 bases at J, with 18 bases between the two ends. This CDR3 reads CASSLEQQGSWDTEAFF. CDR3 in DNA: TGCGCCAGCAGCTTGGAACAGCAGGGTTCGTGGGACACTGAAGCTTTCTTT.

The rearrangement joins TRBV4-2 to TRBJ1-5; a weak D match, TRBD1 (5 bases). This CDR3 is built from 15 residues. Trimming stripped 1 base from V and 4 bases from J, with 11 bases between. Germline CDR1 LGHNA, CDR2 YNFKEQ. This CDR3 reads CASSQVRDGNQPQHF. CDR3 sequence (DNA): TGTGCCAGCAGCCAAGTCCGGGACGGAAATCAGCCCCAGCATTTT.

The rearrangement joins TRBV19 to TRBJ1-1, with 12 bases lining up with TRBD1. Germline CDR1 and CDR2: LNHDA and SQIVND (reference sequence). Trimming cost V 4 bases and J 0 bases; bases outside gene matches: 6. The CDR3 length is 17 residues. CDR3 residues: CASSNWGTGGMNTEAFF. The CDR3 DNA follows: TGTGCCAGTAGTAATTGGGGGACAGGGGGCATGAACACTGAAGCTTTCTTT.

The chain carries TRBV7-3 and TRBJ1-5; TRBD1 agrees at 7 bases. This CDR3 contains 13 residues. The germline CDR1 and CDR2 sequences are SGHTA and FQGTGA. V trimming: 3 bases; J trimming: 7 bases; junction bases outside the gene matches: 3. Here the CDR3 reads CASSFQGGQPQHF. The CDR3, as DNA: TGTGCCAGCAGCTTTCAGGGGGGGCAGCCCCAGCATTTT.

The rearrangement uses TRBV2 and TRBJ2-1; D call uncertain. Per germline, CDR1 SNHLY and CDR2 FYNNEI. Trimming cost V 9 bases and J 4 bases, with 7 bases left between them. There are 11 residues in the CDR3. CDR3 protein: CASSFYNEQFF. For the CDR3, the DNA is TGTGCCAGTTCGTTTTACAATGAGCAGTTCTTC.

J is TRBJ2-4 and V is TRBV2; possibly TRBD1 or TRBD2 for D (5 bases each). Germline CDR1 is SNHLY and CDR2 is FYNNEI. V lost 3 bases and J lost 3, with 9 bases in between. This CDR3 contains 14 residues. CDR3 bases: TGTGCCAGCAGTGACCAGGGAGACAAAAACATTCAGTACTTC. Translated: CASSDQGDKNIQYF. Looking up the rest from reference TRBV2 and TRBJ2-4 gives the full variable domain: EPEVTQTPSHQVTQMGQEVILRCVPISNHLYFYWYRQILGQKVEFLVSFYNNEISEKSEIFDDQFSVERPDGSNFTLKIRSTKLEDSAMYFCASSDQGDKNIQYFGAGTRLSVL.

The rearrangement joins TRBV3-1 (or the pseudogene TRBV3-2) to TRBJ2-7; 8 nucleotides line up with TRBD2. The CDR3 consists of 16 residues. The J segment lost 5 bases and the V segment lost 0 bases, leaving 9 bases of the junction unmatched. Per the germline V gene, CDR1 is LGHDT and CDR2 is YNNKEL (reference sequence). The CDR3 nucleotides read TGTGCCAGCAGCCAAGAGTCTCGGGGGGGGCGAAACGAGCAGTACTTC. Its translation: CASSQESRGGRNEQYF.

The chain combines TRBV5-3 with TRBJ2-7, with 8 bases that match TRBD2. TRBV5-3 is an open reading frame whose function is uncertain. V lost 3 bases and J lost 4; bases outside the gene matches: 6. The CDR3 totals 14 residues. The CDR3 region is CARSYFGGGYEQYF. The CDR3 DNA reads as TGTGCCAGAAGCTACTTCGGGGGGGGATACGAGCAGTACTTC.

The rearrangement joins TRBV28 to TRBJ1-1; no definite D call. V was trimmed by 2 bases and J by 0 bases, leaving 10 bases between them. This CDR3 has 15 residues. Per germline, CDR1 MDHEN and CDR2 SYDVKM. CDR3 in DNA: TGTGCCAGCAGTTTAGTCGGACTCATGAACACTGAAGCTTTCTTT. Residues: CASSLVGLMNTEAFF.

The rearrangement joins TRBV5-1 to TRBJ2-7; D perhaps matches TRBD2 (6 bases). This CDR3 spans 14 amino acids. From germline, CDR1 is SGHRS and CDR2 YFSETQ. Trimming took 0 bases from V and 7 from J, leaving 14 bases between them. In DNA form, the CDR3 reads TGCGCCAGCAGCTTGGGGGACTTTGCGGGGGAGCAGTACTTC. This codes for CASSLGDFAGEQYF. Full variable domain (missing parts from reference TRBV5-1 and TRBJ2-7): KAGVTQTPRYLIKTRGQQVTLSCSPISGHRSVSWYQQTPGQGLQFLFEYFSETQRNKGNFPGRFSGRQFSNSRSEMNVSTLELGDSALYLCASSLGDFAGEQYFGPGTRLTVT.

This clone was found a few times. The chain joins TRBV4-3 to TRBJ1-6; D uncertain. From germline, CDR1 is LGHNA and CDR2 YSLEER. V was cut by 3 bases and J by 9 bases, with 15 bases left in between. CDR3 length: 15 residues. The CDR3 nucleotides read TGCGCCAGCAGCCAGTTGACCGGGAAGACTTCACCCCTCCACTTT. Protein: CASSQLTGKTSPLHF.

The chain employs TRBV12-2 and TRBJ2-5; TRBD2 was called by the table and not checked on the DNA. TRBV12-2 is flagged as a pseudogene. CDR3 length: 13 residues. The CDR3 DNA is TGTGCAAGTCGCTCTTTGGGGTTGGGAGCCCAGTACTTC. This gives the protein CASRSLGLGAQYF.

The chain links TRBV4-1 to TRBJ1-4; 9 bases line up with TRBD1. Trimming removed 1 base from V and 2 bases from J; junction bases left unmatched: 14. Germline V gene sequence: CDR1 MGHRA, CDR2 YSYEKL. CDR3 length equals 20 residues. CDR3 DNA: TGCGCCAGCAGCCAAGCGTCCATCCGGGACAGGGTGCCGACTAATGAAAAACTGTTTTTT. It encodes CASSQASIRDRVPTNEKLFF.

V gene TRBV9 combines with J gene TRBJ2-1, with 14 nucleotides matching TRBD2. Per the germline V gene, CDR1 is SGDLS and CDR2 is YYNGEE. This CDR3 is built from 15 residues. The V gene end was trimmed by 7 bases and the J gene end by 4 bases; junction bases not matched to a gene: 4. CDR3 residues: CASGTSGGQYNEQFF. The DNA of the CDR3 is TGTGCCAGCGGGACTAGCGGGGGCCAATACAATGAGCAGTTCTTC.

This clone occurred a few times. CDR3 sequence reads: CASSLSKGAGSPLHF. Here the CDR3 DNA reads TGTGCCAGCAGCTTATCTAAGGGGGCTGGTTCACCCCTCCACTTT. The chain has TRBV7-8 and TRBJ1-6; TRBD1 aligns across 7 bases. V lost 2 bases to trimming and J lost 9 bases; unmatched junction nucleotides: 7. Germline-derived CDR1 and CDR2 are SGHVS and FQNEAQ. The CDR3 has 15 residues.

The chain recombines TRBV12-5 with TRBJ1-1; possibly TRBD1 for D (5 bases). Germline V gives CDR1 LGHNT, CDR2 FRNRAP. The CDR3 has 11 amino acids. The V gene lost 1 base and the J gene lost 12 bases, with 9 bases spanning the gap. This CDR3 is CASGLGGETFF. DNA for the CDR3: TGTGCTAGTGGTTTGGGGGGCGAGACTTTCTTT.

This chain connects TRBV28 to TRBJ1-2; weak D call: TRBD1 (5 bases). Germline CDR1 reads MDHEN; CDR2 reads SYDVKM. V dropped 1 base and J dropped 0 bases, with 15 bases sitting between them. The CDR3 runs to 17 residues. The CDR3 reads CASSLSIGQVSNYGYTF. CDR3 nucleotide sequence: TGTGCCAGCAGTTTATCAATTGGACAAGTTTCTAACTATGGCTACACCTTC.

The chain joins TRBV4-1 to TRBJ1-5; no clear D. CDR3 length equals 16 residues. Trimming stripped 0 bases from V and 4 bases from J, with 13 bases between. Per germline, CDR1 MGHRA and CDR2 YSYEKL. This CDR3 is CASSQDGGVGNQPQHF. The CDR3 DNA reads as TGCGCCAGCAGCCAAGATGGTGGGGTTGGTAATCAGCCCCAGCATTTT.